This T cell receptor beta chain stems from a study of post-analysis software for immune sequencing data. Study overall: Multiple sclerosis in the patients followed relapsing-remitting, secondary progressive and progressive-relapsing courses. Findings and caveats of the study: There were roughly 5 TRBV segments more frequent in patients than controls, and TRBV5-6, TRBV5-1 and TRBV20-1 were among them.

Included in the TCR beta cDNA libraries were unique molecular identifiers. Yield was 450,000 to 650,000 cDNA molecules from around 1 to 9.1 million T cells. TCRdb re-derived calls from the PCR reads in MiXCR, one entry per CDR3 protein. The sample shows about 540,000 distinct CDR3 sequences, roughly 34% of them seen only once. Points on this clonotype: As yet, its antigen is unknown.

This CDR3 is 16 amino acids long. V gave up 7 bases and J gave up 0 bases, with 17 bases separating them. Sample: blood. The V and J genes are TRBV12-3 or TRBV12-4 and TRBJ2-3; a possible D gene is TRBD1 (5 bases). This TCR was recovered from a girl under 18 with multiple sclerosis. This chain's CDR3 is CASTLRRGMSTDTQYF. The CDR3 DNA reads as TGTGCCAGCACCTTAAGAAGGGGAATGAGCACAGATACGCAGTATTTT.